Presented here are 18 T cell receptor beta chains from one specimen sequenced in a study of cytomegalovirus exposure and HLA in healthy donors. The PCR contained 60 Vbeta and 13 Jbeta primers. Produced via immunoSEQ multiplex PCR; TCRdb's table is partial and in-frame only. Of 150,000 to 200,000 clones in the sample, roughly 79% were seen once. The sequenced sample was PBMCs. These TCRs come from a man aged 18-30 years in good health and CMV-seropositive.

The J gene is TRBJ2-1, the V gene TRBV7-9; possibly TRBD1 for D (6 bases). CDR1 and CDR2 from the germline V gene are SEHNR and FQNEAQ (reference sequence). V lost 4 bases, J lost 7 bases, and 17 bases lay in between. This CDR3 is built from 15 residues. The CDR3 region is CASSSTRQAKNEQFF. The CDR3 bases are TGTGCCAGCAGCTCGACCAGACAGGCCAAGAATGAGCAGTTCTTC.

The chain has TRBV19 and TRBJ1-1, with D unclear. The V and J ends lost 8 bases and 6 bases respectively, with 7 bases between them. The germline V gene encodes CDR1 LNHDA and CDR2 SQIVND (reference sequence). This CDR3 region has 10 residues. The CDR3 spells CASGHPEAFF. As DNA, the CDR3 is TGTGCCAGTGGCCACCCTGAAGCTTTCTTT.

The V call is TRBV18, the J call TRBJ2-7; maybe TRBD2 (5 bases). Deletions cut 6 bases from V and 2 bases from J, with 14 bases between. CDR3 size: 14 residues. Germline loops: CDR1 KGHSH, CDR2 LQKENI. In DNA, the CDR3 is TGTGCCAGCTCGGTGGGAGCAAATACCTACGAGCAGTACTTC. Residues: CASSVGANTYEQYF.

CDR3 DNA sequence: TGTGCCACCAGTCTGACTAGCTTCTCCGAGCAGTACTTC. Protein product: CATSLTSFSEQYF. The rearrangement uses TRBV15 and TRBJ2-7, with 7 bases aligning to TRBD2. The junction had 8 bases not matched to a gene; V was cut back by 6 bases and J by 6 bases. There are 13 residues in the CDR3. The germline V gene has CDR1 LNHNV and CDR2 YYDKDF (reference sequence). The full variable domain, rest sourced from reference TRBV15 and TRBJ2-7, is DAMVIQNPRYQVTQFGKPVTLSCSQTLNHNVMYWYQQKSSQAPKLLFHYYDKDFNNEADTPDNFQSRRPNTSFCFLDIRSPGLGDTAMYLCATSLTSFSEQYFGPGTRLTVT.

The gene calls are TRBV13 and TRBJ2-5, with D unresolved. Germline CDR1 and CDR2: PRHDT and FYEKMQ (reference sequence). This CDR3 region has 13 residues. The V end lost 0 bases, the J end lost 1 base, and 3 bases lay between the germline ends. The CDR3 DNA reads as TGTGCCAGCAGCTTAGGCCTCCAAGAGACCCAGTACTTC. This codes for CASSLGLQETQYF. Together with reference TRBV13 and TRBJ2-5, the CDR3 gives the full variable domain: AAGVIQSPRHLIKEKRETATLKCYPIPRHDTVYWYQQGPGQDPQFLISFYEKMQSDKGSIPDRFSAQQFSDYHSELNMSSLELGDSALYFCASSLGLQETQYFGPGTRLLVL.

This clone occurred a few times. The chain links TRBV2 to TRBJ2-5, with 8 bases fitting TRBD2. Germline V gene data show CDR1 as SNHLY and CDR2 as FYNNEI. J lost 0 bases, V lost 4 bases, and 13 bases had no gene match. This CDR3 spans 18 amino acids. For the CDR3, the DNA is TGTGCCAGCAGTGGATTTGATACAGGACTAGCTAACCAAGAGACCCAGTACTTC. This translates into CASSGFDTGLANQETQYF.

For this clone: The identical CDR3 is also encoded by other nucleotide sequences in the sample. The chain has TRBV6-5 and TRBJ1-1; D possibly corresponds to TRBD1 (5 bases). The V and J ends lost 2 bases and 2 bases respectively, with 6 bases between them. The CDR3 consists of 13 residues. Germline V gene lookup returns CDR1 MNHEY and CDR2 SVGAGI. The CDR3 DNA reads TGTGCCAGCAGTTACAGGGGCAACACTGAAGCTTTCTTT. Translation gives CASSYRGNTEAFF.

The rearrangement joins TRBV6-5 to TRBJ1-2; 11 bases map to TRBD1. V was clipped by 6 bases and J by 6 bases; unmatched bases: 6. The germline V gene encodes CDR1 MNHEY and CDR2 SVGAGI. This CDR3 region has 14 residues. The CDR3 region has the DNA TGTGCCAGCAGAGGACAGGGGGCTCTTCATGGCTACACCTTC. It is translated as CASRGQGALHGYTF.

The sample holds a few counts of this clone. The chain recombines TRBV19 with TRBJ1-6, with 10 bases lining up with TRBD1. This CDR3 is built from 14 residues. The germline gives CDR1 LNHDA, CDR2 SQIVND (reference sequence). Unmatched junction bases numbered 6, after V lost 6 bases and J lost 10 bases. The CDR3 bases are TGTGCCAGTAGCGTCGGACAGGGGGTATCACCCCTCCACTTT. Translating gives CASSVGQGVSPLHF.

In its sample, this clone was seen a few times. The chain carries TRBV7-9 and TRBJ2-5; no reliable D call. CDR3 size: 11 residues. V lost 5 bases and J lost 4, with 5 bases in between. Germline CDR1 reads SEHNR; CDR2 reads FQNEAQ (reference sequence). CDR3 DNA sequence: TGTGCCAGCAGCCCTTCAGAGACCCAGTACTTC. Encoded protein: CASSPSETQYF.

This clone was counted a single time. The chain has TRBV29-1 and TRBJ2-3; D not certain. V dropped 1 base and J dropped 6 bases, with 11 bases sitting between them. Germline V lookup: CDR1 SQVTM, CDR2 ANQGSEA. This CDR3 region has 13 residues. CDR3 DNA sequence: TGCAGCGTTGAAGGATTAGTTATCGATACGCAGTATTTT. This encodes CSVEGLVIDTQYF.

This chain connects TRBV7-9 to TRBJ2-1; 10 nucleotides match TRBD2. Per the germline V gene, CDR1 is SEHNR and CDR2 is FQNEAQ (reference sequence). CDR3 length: 16 amino acids. The V gene end was trimmed by 1 base and the J gene end by 5 bases; junction bases not matched to a gene: 5. The CDR3 coding sequence is TGTGCCAGCAGCTTAGTTTCTCTAGCGGGAGACAATGAGCAGTTCTTC. Translation: CASSLVSLAGDNEQFF.

CDR3 nucleotides: TGTGCCAGTAGCGGGACAGGGGGAAAGGGCTACACCTTC. As protein: CASSGTGGKGYTF. The rearrangement joins TRBV19 to TRBJ1-2; 11 nucleotides agree with TRBD1. Trimming cost V 6 bases and J 8 bases; bases outside gene matches: 5. Germline-derived CDR1 and CDR2 are LNHDA and SQIVND (reference sequence). This CDR3 has 13 residues.

The chain links TRBV10-3 to TRBJ1-4; 7 nucleotides agree with TRBD1. The J segment lost 8 bases and the V segment lost 0 bases, leaving 6 bases of the junction unmatched. Germline-derived CDR1 and CDR2 are ENHRY and SYGVKD. The length of the CDR3 is 15 residues. CDR3 protein: CAISESRQGGEKLFF. The DNA for the CDR3 is TGTGCCATCAGTGAGTCGAGACAGGGCGGAGAAAAACTGTTTTTT.

On this clone: A read error is likely, as this CDR3 ends without the conserved phenylalanine or tryptophan. This chain links TRBV6-6 with TRBJ1-6; D is perhaps TRBD1 (6 bases). The CDR3 contains 14 residues. Germline V lookup: CDR1 MNHNY, CDR2 SVGAGI (reference sequence). Trimming cost V 6 bases and J 7 bases, with 13 bases left between them. The CDR3 DNA reads as TGTGCCAGCAGCCGACAGGAGAGGAATTCACCCCTCCACCTT. Protein sequence: CASSRQERNSPLHL.

CDR3 residues: CASSSSRGGVYEQYF. CDR3 DNA sequence: TGTGCCAGCAGCTCATCCCGGGGGGGCGTCTACGAGCAGTACTTC. The chain recombines TRBV7-2 with TRBJ2-7; 8 nucleotides align to TRBD2. V gave up 4 bases and J gave up 3 bases; unmatched junction bases: 8. The CDR3 loop spans 15 amino acids. Germline V gives CDR1 SGHTA, CDR2 FQGNSA.

The gene calls are TRBV19 and TRBJ1-2, with a possible D match to TRBD1 (6 bases). V shed 4 bases and J shed 3 bases, with 15 bases lying between them. The length of the CDR3 is 15 residues. In germline, CDR1 is LNHDA, CDR2 SQIVND (reference sequence). CDR3: CASSTITGIDYGYTF. CDR3 coding DNA: TGTGCCAGTAGTACCATCACAGGGATCGACTATGGCTACACCTTC.

The gene calls are TRBV27 and TRBJ2-1; 12 positions agree with TRBD2. The V segment lost 5 bases and the J segment 6 bases; nucleotides outside the gene matches: 5. The germline CDR1 and CDR2 sequences are MNHEY and SMNVEV (reference sequence). The CDR3 covers 15 residues. The CDR3 is CASSLGTSGLNEQFF. For the CDR3, the DNA is TGTGCCAGCAGTCTCGGGACTAGCGGGCTCAATGAGCAGTTCTTC.